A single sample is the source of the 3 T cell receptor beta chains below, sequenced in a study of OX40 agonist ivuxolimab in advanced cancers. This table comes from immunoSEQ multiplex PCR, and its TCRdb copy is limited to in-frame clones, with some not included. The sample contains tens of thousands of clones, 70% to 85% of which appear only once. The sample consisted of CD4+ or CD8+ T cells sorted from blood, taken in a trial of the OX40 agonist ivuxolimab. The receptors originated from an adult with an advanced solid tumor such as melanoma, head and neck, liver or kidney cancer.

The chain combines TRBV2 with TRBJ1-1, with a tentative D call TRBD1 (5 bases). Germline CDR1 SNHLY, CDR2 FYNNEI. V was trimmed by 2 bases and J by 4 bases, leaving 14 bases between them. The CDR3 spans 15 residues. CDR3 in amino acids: CASSELRGIGTEAFF. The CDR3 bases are TGTGCCAGCAGTGAACTGCGGGGGATAGGCACTGAAGCTTTCTTT.

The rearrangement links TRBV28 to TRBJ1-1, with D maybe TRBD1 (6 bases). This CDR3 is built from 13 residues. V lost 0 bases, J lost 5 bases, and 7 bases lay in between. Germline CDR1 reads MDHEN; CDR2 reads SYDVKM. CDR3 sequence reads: CASSLWGATEAFF. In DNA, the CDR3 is TGTGCCAGCAGTTTATGGGGGGCAACTGAAGCTTTCTTT.

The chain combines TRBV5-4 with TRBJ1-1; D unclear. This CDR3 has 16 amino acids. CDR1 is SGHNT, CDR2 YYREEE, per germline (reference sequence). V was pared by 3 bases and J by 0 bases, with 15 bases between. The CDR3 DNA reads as TGTGCCAGCAGCTCCGTCCCCTTCCACATGAACACTGAAGCTTTCTTT. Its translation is CASSSVPFHMNTEAFF.